This is a list of T cell receptor beta chains from one sample in a study of blood T cell repertoires in COVID-19. Generated by immunoSEQ multiplex PCR, the TCRdb table keeps only in-frame clones and is missing some. The table has fewer than 150,000 clones, just under 90% seen once; the top ten hold 4% to 5.5%. Sequenced sample: peripheral blood. The receptors were gathered from a woman aged 50 to 65 with acute or convalescent COVID-19. The CDR3 runs from the conserved cysteine through the conserved F or W. The D gene is left open where the match is weak. A clone size is listed for some rows: how often the clone was seen (once, few, many), or a class if it is expanded.

v_call	j_call	d_call	clone_size	cdr3_aa	cdr3_nt
TRBV7-3	TRBJ1-1	NA	NA	CASSSGTLTEAFF	TGTGCCAGCAGCTCGGGGACACTCACTGAAGCTTTCTTT
TRBV24-1	TRBJ2-1	TRBD1	NA	CAASSGTGGNEQFF	TGTGCCGCGTCCTCCGGGACAGGGGGAAATGAGCAGTTCTTC
TRBV27	TRBJ2-2	NA	once	CASREGPNTGELFF	TGTGCCAGCAGGGAGGGGCCGAACACCGGGGAGCTGTTTTTT
TRBV24-1	TRBJ1-2	NA	NA	CATSDSSGSANYGYTF	TGTGCCACCAGTGATTCCTCAGGGTCGGCTAACTATGGCTACACCTTC
TRBV5-1	TRBJ1-5	TRBD1	NA	CASSSQVGQGEQPQHF	TGCGCCAGCAGCTCACAAGTCGGACAGGGCGAGCAGCCCCAGCATTTT
TRBV27	TRBJ1-5	NA	once	CATSDLGGNQPQHF	TGTGCCACATCAGACCTCGGGGGGAATCAGCCCCAGCATTTT
TRBV6-5	TRBJ2-7	TRBD1	few	CASSYKTGGIYEQYF	TGTGCCAGCAGTTACAAGACAGGGGGCATATACGAGCAGTACTTC
TRBV6-5	TRBJ2-5	NA	NA	CASRNSLETQYF	TGTGCCAGCAGAAACAGCCTAGAGACCCAGTACTTC
TRBV6-5	TRBJ1-3	NA	NA	CASSYSQRNTIYF	TGTGCCAGCAGTTATTCACAGCGAAACACCATATATTTT
TRBV3-1/TRBV3-2	TRBJ1-6	NA	once	CASSQSVDNSPLHF	TGTGCCAGCAGCCAGTCAGTTGATAATTCACCCCTCCACTTT
TRBV27	TRBJ1-1	TRBD1	once	CASSPRDRHVAFF	TGTGCCAGCAGCCCCCGGGACAGGCATGTGGCTTTCTTT
TRBV19	TRBJ1-1	NA	NA	CASTVLQGLGTEAFF	TGTGCCAGCACGGTACTCCAGGGGTTGGGCACTGAAGCTTTCTTT
TRBV2	TRBJ2-7	NA	NA	CASTTPGQSYEQYF	TGTGCCAGCACCACCCCGGGACAAAGTTACGAGCAGTACTTC
TRBV5-1	TRBJ1-2	NA	NA	CASRLGVEYGYTF	TGCGCCAGCAGGCTCGGAGTAGAATATGGCTACACCTTC
TRBV7-2	TRBJ2-7	TRBD2	NA	CASSPQGWLAGVNEQYF	TGTGCCAGCAGCCCTCAAGGGTGGCTAGCGGGAGTCAACGAGCAGTACTTC